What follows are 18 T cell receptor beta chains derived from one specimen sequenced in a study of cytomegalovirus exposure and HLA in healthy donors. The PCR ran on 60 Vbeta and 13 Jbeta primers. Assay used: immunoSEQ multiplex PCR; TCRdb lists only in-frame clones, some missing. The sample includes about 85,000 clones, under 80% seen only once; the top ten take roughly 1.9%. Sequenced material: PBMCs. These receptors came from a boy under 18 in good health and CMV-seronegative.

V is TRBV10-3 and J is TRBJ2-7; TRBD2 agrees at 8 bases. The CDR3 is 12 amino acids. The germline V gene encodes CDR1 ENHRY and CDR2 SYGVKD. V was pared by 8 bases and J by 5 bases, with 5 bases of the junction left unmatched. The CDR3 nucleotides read TGTGCCATCGCGGTAGCGGGGAACGAGCAGTACTTC. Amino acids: CAIAVAGNEQYF.

As DNA, the CDR3 is TGTGCCAGCAGTTTAGGTACGGGGGAGGGCTACACCTTC. Translated, it gives CASSLGTGEGYTF. The chain couples TRBV27 to TRBJ1-2; possibly TRBD1 for D (5 bases). Looked up from germline, CDR1 is MNHEY and CDR2 is SMNVEV (reference sequence). Trimming removed 2 bases at V and 8 bases at J, with 12 bases between. CDR3 length equals 13 residues.

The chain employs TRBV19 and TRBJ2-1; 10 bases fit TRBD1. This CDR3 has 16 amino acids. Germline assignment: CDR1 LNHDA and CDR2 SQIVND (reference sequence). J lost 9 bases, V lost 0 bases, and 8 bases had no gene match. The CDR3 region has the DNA TGTGCCAGTAGTATAGAAGGAGAGACAGGGGGCTTTGAGCAGTTCTTC. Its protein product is CASSIEGETGGFEQFF.

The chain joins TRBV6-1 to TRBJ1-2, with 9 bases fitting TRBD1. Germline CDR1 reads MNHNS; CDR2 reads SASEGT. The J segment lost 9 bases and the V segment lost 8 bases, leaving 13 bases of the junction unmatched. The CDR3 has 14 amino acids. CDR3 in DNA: TGTGCCAGCTGTCGGACAGGGGACGCGTGTCGCTACACCTTC. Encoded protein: CASCRTGDACRYTF.

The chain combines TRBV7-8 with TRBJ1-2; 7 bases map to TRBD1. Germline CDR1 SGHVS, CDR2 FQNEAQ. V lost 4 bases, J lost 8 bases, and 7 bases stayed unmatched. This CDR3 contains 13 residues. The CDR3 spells CASSYHTGDGYTF. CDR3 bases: TGTGCCAGCAGCTATCACACAGGGGACGGCTACACCTTC.

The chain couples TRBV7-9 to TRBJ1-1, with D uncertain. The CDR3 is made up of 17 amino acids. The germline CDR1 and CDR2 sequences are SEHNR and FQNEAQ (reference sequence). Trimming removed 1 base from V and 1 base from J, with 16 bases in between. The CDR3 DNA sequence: TGTGCCAGCAGCTTAGAAGGGAGGGCGGGAAGGAACACTGAAGCTTTCTTT. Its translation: CASSLEGRAGRNTEAFF.

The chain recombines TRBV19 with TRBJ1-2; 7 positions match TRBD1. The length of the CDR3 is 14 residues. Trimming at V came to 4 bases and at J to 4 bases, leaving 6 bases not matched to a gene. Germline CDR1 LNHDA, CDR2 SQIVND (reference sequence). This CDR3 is CASSTPDRLYGYTF. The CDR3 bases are TGTGCCAGTAGTACCCCGGACAGGCTCTATGGCTACACCTTC.

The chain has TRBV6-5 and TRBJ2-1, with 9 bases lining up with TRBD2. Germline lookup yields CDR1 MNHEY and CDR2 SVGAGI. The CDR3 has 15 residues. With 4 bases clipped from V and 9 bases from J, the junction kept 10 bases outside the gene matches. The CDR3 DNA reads TGTGCCAGCAGTTCTTCCGGGACTAGCCTGGTTGAGCAGTTCTTC. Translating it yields CASSSSGTSLVEQFF.

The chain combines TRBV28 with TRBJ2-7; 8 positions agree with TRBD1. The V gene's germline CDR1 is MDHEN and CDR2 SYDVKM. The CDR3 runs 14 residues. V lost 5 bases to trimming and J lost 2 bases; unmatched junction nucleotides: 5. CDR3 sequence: CASSGQGRTYEQYF. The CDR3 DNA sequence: TGTGCCAGCAGTGGACAGGGAAGAACCTACGAGCAGTACTTC. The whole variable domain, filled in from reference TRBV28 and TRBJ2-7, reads DVKVTQSSRYLVKRTGEKVFLECVQDMDHENMFWYRQDPGLGLRLIYFSYDVKMKEKGDIPEGYSVSREKKERFSLILESASTNQTSMYLCASSGQGRTYEQYFGPGTRLTVT.

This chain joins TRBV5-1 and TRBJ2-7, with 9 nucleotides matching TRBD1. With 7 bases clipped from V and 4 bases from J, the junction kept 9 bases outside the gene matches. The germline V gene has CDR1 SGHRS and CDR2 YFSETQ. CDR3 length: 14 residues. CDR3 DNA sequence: TGCGCCAGCTCAGAGGGACAGGGTCTTTACGAGCAGTACTTC. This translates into CASSEGQGLYEQYF.

The CDR3 sequence: CASSDGAGGTDTQYF. In nucleotides, the CDR3 is TGTGCCAGCAGTGACGGGGCGGGAGGCACAGATACGCAGTATTTT. The chain employs TRBV6-4 and TRBJ2-3, with TRBD2 matching over 7 bases. Germline CDR1 MRHNA, CDR2 SNTAGT. CDR3 length equals 15 residues. Trimming cost V 2 bases and J 1 base; bases outside gene matches: 3.

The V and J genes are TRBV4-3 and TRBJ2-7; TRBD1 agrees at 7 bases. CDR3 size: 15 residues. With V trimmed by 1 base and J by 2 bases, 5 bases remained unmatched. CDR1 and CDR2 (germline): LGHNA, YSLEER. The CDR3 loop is CASSQGRQGAYEQYF. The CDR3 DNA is TGCGCCAGCAGCCAAGGTCGCCAGGGGGCCTACGAGCAGTACTTC.

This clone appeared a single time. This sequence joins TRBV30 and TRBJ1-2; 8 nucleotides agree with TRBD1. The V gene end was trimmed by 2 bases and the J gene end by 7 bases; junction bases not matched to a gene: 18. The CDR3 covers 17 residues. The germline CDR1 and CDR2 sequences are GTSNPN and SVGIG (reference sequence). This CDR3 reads CAWSYGTGDRQLSGYTF. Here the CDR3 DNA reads TGTGCCTGGAGTTATGGGACAGGCGACCGCCAGCTCAGTGGCTACACCTTC. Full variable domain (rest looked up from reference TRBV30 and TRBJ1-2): SQTIHQWPATLVQPVGSPLSLECTVEGTSNPNLYWYRQAAGRGLQLLFYSVGIGQISSEVPQNLSASRPQDRQFILSSKKLLLSDSGFYLCAWSYGTGDRQLSGYTFGSGTRLTVV.

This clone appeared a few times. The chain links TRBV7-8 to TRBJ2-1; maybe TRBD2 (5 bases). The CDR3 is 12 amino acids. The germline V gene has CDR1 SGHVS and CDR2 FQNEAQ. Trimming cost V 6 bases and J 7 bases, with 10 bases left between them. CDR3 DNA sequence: TGTGCCAGCAGGATTAGAGGGAATGAGCAGTTCTTC. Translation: CASRIRGNEQFF. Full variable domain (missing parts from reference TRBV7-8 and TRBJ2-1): GAGVSQSPRYKVAKRGQDVALRCDPISGHVSLFWYQQALGQGPEFLTYFQNEAQLDKSGLPSDRFFAERPEGSVSTLKIQRTQQEDSAVYLCASRIRGNEQFFGPGTRLTVL.

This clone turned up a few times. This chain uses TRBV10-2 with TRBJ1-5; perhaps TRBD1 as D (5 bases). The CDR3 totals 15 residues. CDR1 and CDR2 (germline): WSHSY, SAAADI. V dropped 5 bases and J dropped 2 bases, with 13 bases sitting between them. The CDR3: CASSSGGLGNQPQHF. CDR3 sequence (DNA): TGCGCCAGCAGTTCCGGGGGGTTGGGCAATCAGCCCCAGCATTTT.

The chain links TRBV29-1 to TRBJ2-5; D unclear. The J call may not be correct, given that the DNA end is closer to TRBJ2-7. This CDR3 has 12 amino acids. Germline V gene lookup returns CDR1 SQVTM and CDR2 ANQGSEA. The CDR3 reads CSVETDEYEQYF. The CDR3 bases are TGCAGCGTTGAAACAGACGAGTACGAGCAGTACTTC.

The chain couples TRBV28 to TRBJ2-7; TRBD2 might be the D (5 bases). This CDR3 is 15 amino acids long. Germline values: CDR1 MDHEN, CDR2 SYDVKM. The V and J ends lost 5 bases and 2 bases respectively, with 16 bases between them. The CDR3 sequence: CASSSGLFRTYEQYF. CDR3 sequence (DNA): TGTGCCAGCAGTAGCGGCCTTTTCCGGACCTACGAGCAGTACTTC.

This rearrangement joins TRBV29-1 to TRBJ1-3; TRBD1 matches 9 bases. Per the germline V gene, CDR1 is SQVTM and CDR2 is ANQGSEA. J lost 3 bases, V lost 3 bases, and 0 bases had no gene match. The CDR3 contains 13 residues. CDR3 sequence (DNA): TGCAGCGTTGAGACAGGGGGTGGAAACACCATATATTTT. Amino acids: CSVETGGGNTIYF. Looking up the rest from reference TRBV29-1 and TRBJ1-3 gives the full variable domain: SAVISQKPSRDICQRGTSLTIQCQVDSQVTMMFWYRQQPGQSLTLIATANQGSEATYESGFVIDKFPISRPNLTFSTLTVSNMSPEDSSIYLCSVETGGGNTIYFGEGSWLTVV.